The entry that follows covers one T cell receptor beta chain sequence. Its specificity is not known. Other DNA variants within this sample encode the same CDR3. These data come from a study of beta chain features in type 1 diabetes. Study-level results: The cDNA sequencing approach could over-represent high-TCR-expressing cells. A moderate, significant TCRB CDR3 shortening appeared in type 1 diabetes across four CD4+ subsets.

What was sequenced were expressed TCRB transcripts, since all of the isolated RNA had been reverse transcribed. Profiled with immunoSEQ multiplex PCR; TCRdb holds only in-frame clones, not every one. The table includes 300,000 or so clones, more than 13% detected once. The CDR3 is made up of 12 amino acids. V gave up 0 bases and J gave up 3 bases, with 3 bases separating them. The germline gives CDR1 SGHRS, CDR2 YFSETQ. The sequenced sample consisted of naive CD4+ T cells from blood. The TCR sequence derives from a man aged 25-45 years with type 1 diabetes. J is TRBJ2-5 and V is TRBV5-1, with no clear D. DNA of the CDR3: TGCGCCAGCAGCTTGGCCGAAGAGACCCAGTACTTC. Translated: CASSLAEETQYF.